The clone carrying this T cell receptor (beta chain) was observed once. This entry is derived from a study of blood T cell repertoires in COVID-19. Germline lookup yields CDR1 MNHEY and CDR2 SMNVEV (reference sequence). The CDR3 has 16 amino acids. Germline trimming cut 6 bases from V and 0 bases from J; bases unmatched to any gene: 3. Profiling relied on immunoSEQ multiplex PCR, and the TCRdb table lists in-frame clones only, not all of them. In the table there are 250,000 or so clones, 89% of which are singletons. Material: peripheral blood. This chain connects TRBV27 to TRBJ2-3, with 13 positions matching TRBD2. This sequence was found in a woman aged 40 to 50 who had recovered from COVID-19. The CDR3 DNA follows: TGTGCCAGCAGGCGGACTAGCGGGAGTAGCACAGATACGCAGTATTTT. Residues: CASRRTSGSSTDTQYF.